The clone carrying this T cell receptor beta chain showed up many times. Its target is unknown. From the multiplex PCR reads, TCRdb called clonotypes with MiXCR, one entry per CDR3 protein. The data contain more than 200,000 distinct CDR3 sequences, approximately 30% of them singletons. This sample stems from a study of breast tumors, draining lymph nodes, adjacent tissues. The study's findings and limits: Most tumor T cells seemingly derive from lymph node, then expand in tumor. Tumors had less TCR diversity than lymph nodes, more than nontumor tissue.

Germline V gene sequence: CDR1 SGHNT, CDR2 YENEEA. The CDR3 has 15 residues. The V and J ends lost 0 bases and 5 bases, in that order; junction bases with no gene match: 6. Samples came from axillary lymph nodes draining the breast cancer. The material sequenced was axillary lymph node tissue. The sequence derives from a female donor with breast cancer. Some clones in this sample may be carry-over from other donors' samples. J is TRBJ2-5 and V is TRBV11-3, with TRBD1 identical over 7 bases. CDR3 amino acids: CASSLDPTGIETQYF. In DNA form, the CDR3 reads TGTGCCAGCAGCTTAGATCCGACAGGGATTGAGACCCAGTACTTC. The whole variable domain, filled in from reference TRBV11-3 and TRBJ2-5, reads EAGVVQSPRYKIIEKKQPVAFWCNPISGHNTLYWYLQNLGQGPELLIRYENEEAVDDSQLPKDRFSAERLKGVDSTLKIQPAELGDSAVYLCASSLDPTGIETQYFGPGTRLLVL.